One sample yielded the 22 T cell receptor beta chains listed below, sequenced in a study of metastatic and nonmetastatic thyroid tumors. Prior to thyroid surgery, none of the patients had received any treatment. TCRdb redid the clone calls on the PCR reads using MiXCR. The table includes some 16,000 clones, roughly a quarter detected once. Specimen: tumor tissue. Source of these receptors: a female donor with papillary thyroid cancer or a benign thyroid nodule (not recorded which). Some clones in this sample may be carry-over from other donors' samples.

This clone appeared a few times. V gene TRBV28 combines with J gene TRBJ1-1; D is undetermined. Trimming cost V 7 bases and J 0 bases, with 12 bases left between them. Germline CDR1 and CDR2: MDHEN and SYDVKM. The CDR3 covers 14 residues. The CDR3 reads CASKPAGLNTEAFF. The CDR3 region has the DNA TGTGCCAGCAAACCCGCGGGCTTGAACACTGAAGCTTTCTTT.

This sequence joins TRBV9 and TRBJ2-3; tentatively, D is TRBD1 or TRBD2 (5 bases each). The CDR3 totals 14 residues. Between the trimmed V and J ends, which lost 7 bases and 2 bases, there was a span of 14 bases. Germline V lookup: CDR1 SGDLS, CDR2 YYNGEE. The CDR3 is CASPGAGNTDTQYF. The CDR3 nucleotides are TGTGCCAGCCCTGGGGCGGGTAACACAGATACGCAGTATTTT. Variable domain in full (rest from reference TRBV9 and TRBJ2-3): DSGVTQTPKHLITATGQRVTLRCSPRSGDLSVYWYQQSLDQGLQFLIQYYNGEERAKGNILERFSAQQFPDLHSELNLSSLELGDSALYFCASPGAGNTDTQYFGPGTRLTVL.

Sample share makes this clone medium-sized (0.01 to 0.1%). The chain is built from TRBV20-1 and TRBJ1-6, with D perhaps TRBD1 (6 bases). This CDR3 contains 13 residues. CDR1 is DFQATT and CDR2 is SNEGSKA in the germline V gene (reference sequence). This CDR3 reads CRRRTGSNSPLHF. CDR3 DNA sequence: TGCAGGAGAAGAACAGGGAGTAATTCACCCCTCCACTTT.

This clone was detected ten times or more. The chain uses TRBV7-9 and TRBJ2-1; 7 nucleotides match TRBD2. V lost 3 bases and J lost 3; bases outside the gene matches: 5. The V gene's germline CDR1 is SEHNR and CDR2 FQNEAQ (reference sequence). The CDR3 runs to 15 residues. The CDR3 DNA sequence: TGTGCCAGCAGCTTGTTGCGGGAGTTCTACAATGAGCAGTTCTTC. As protein: CASSLLREFYNEQFF.

The V call is TRBV6-4, the J call TRBJ2-2, with unresolved D. The ends were cut back, 0 bases at V and 3 bases at J, with 2 bases in the middle. Germline V gives CDR1 MRHNA, CDR2 SNTAGT. The CDR3 has 13 amino acids. The CDR3 protein is CASSDSDTGELFF. CDR3 nucleotide sequence: TGTGCCAGCAGTGACTCGGACACCGGGGAGCTGTTTTTT.

The chain recombines TRBV20-1 with TRBJ2-7; 10 nucleotides agree with TRBD1. The CDR3 has 14 amino acids. Germline loops: CDR1 DFQATT, CDR2 SNEGSKA (reference sequence). J gave up 5 bases and V 2 bases, and 6 bases lay outside the gene matches. The CDR3 DNA is TGCAGTGCTAGACAAGGGACAGGGGTTAACGAGCAGTACTTC. Protein: CSARQGTGVNEQYF.

This clone was detected ten times or more. The chain recombines TRBV28 with TRBJ1-2; D may be TRBD1 (5 bases). Trimming pared 6 bases from V and 4 bases from J, leaving 15 bases between. Germline loops: CDR1 MDHEN, CDR2 SYDVKM. The CDR3 consists of 14 residues. The DNA of the CDR3 is TGTGCCAGCAGCCCAGCCAGGGCTTTCTATGGCTACACCTTC. Its translation is CASSPARAFYGYTF.

This clone is categorized as medium-sized (0.01 to 0.1%). V is TRBV12-3 or TRBV12-4 and J is TRBJ2-7, with 12 bases fitting TRBD2. The junction had 10 bases not matched to a gene; V was cut back by 4 bases and J by 0 bases. The CDR3 spans 18 residues. The CDR3 region is CASSYASGRAGGSYEQYF. In DNA form, the CDR3 reads TGTGCCAGCAGTTACGCTAGCGGGAGGGCCGGGGGCTCCTACGAGCAGTACTTC.

This clone was recorded at least ten times. The rearrangement links TRBV7-2 to TRBJ2-5, with 7 positions matching TRBD2. Germline V gene sequence: CDR1 SGHTA, CDR2 FQGNSA. CDR3 size: 15 residues. Unmatched junction bases numbered 9, after V lost 3 bases and J lost 5 bases. CDR3 in DNA: TGTGCCAGCAGCTTGGGGAACCGGGGAGGGGAGACCCAGTACTTC. Its protein product is CASSLGNRGGETQYF.

This clone has at least ten counts. The chain combines TRBV4-3 with TRBJ2-1; the match to TRBD2 covers 10 bases. Germline V lookup: CDR1 LGHNA, CDR2 YSLEER. There are 19 residues in the CDR3. The V segment lost 4 bases and the J segment 0 bases; nucleotides outside the gene matches: 12. CDR3 nucleotides: TGCGCCAGCAGCCGAGCGGGAGGGAGATCGCAAGTCTCCTACAATGAGCAGTTCTTC. Amino acid sequence: CASSRAGGRSQVSYNEQFF.

This clone ranks as medium-sized (0.01 to 0.1%). The chain uses TRBV20-1 and TRBJ1-6; D is undetermined. The V gene lost 0 bases and the J gene lost 7 bases, with 13 bases spanning the gap. Germline CDR1 and CDR2: DFQATT and SNEGSKA (reference sequence). The CDR3 contains 15 residues. The CDR3 here is CSARDLTVGNSPLHF. The CDR3 nucleotides read TGCAGTGCTAGAGATTTGACTGTGGGCAATTCACCCCTCCACTTT.

This clone was counted ten times or more. The chain has TRBV5-6 and TRBJ2-7; D might be TRBD1 (6 bases). V lost 1 base and J lost 6, with 14 bases in between. The CDR3 spans 14 residues. Germline CDR1 SGHDT, CDR2 YYEEEE. The CDR3 DNA reads TGTGCCAGCAGCTTGACAGGGTGGGGCGGCGAGCAGTACTTC. Translated: CASSLTGWGGEQYF.

The chain recombines TRBV6-2 or TRBV6-3 with TRBJ2-3; D is undetermined. The CDR3 has 14 residues. V was clipped by 0 bases and J by 0 bases, with 4 bases between them. Germline CDR1 and CDR2: MNHEY and SVGEGT. In DNA, the CDR3 is TGTGCCAGCAGTTACTCCCAGAGCACAGATACGCAGTATTTT. Translation gives CASSYSQSTDTQYF.

At least ten counts were recorded for this clone. The rearrangement joins TRBV27 to TRBJ2-3, with TRBD2 matching over 8 bases. J gave up 1 base and V 11 bases, and 14 bases lay outside the gene matches. The germline V gene encodes CDR1 MNHEY and CDR2 SMNVEV (reference sequence). The CDR3 totals 16 residues. The CDR3 DNA follows: TGTGCCGCGAAATCCACGGGGGGGGGCCGCACAGATACGCAGTATTTT. Protein: CAAKSTGGGRTDTQYF.

By share, this clone ranks as medium-sized. The sample contains more than one DNA sequence encoding this CDR3. This chain connects TRBV27 to TRBJ2-7; tentatively, D is TRBD2 (5 bases). The CDR3 has 14 residues. Trimming shortened V by 3 bases and J by 0 bases, and 9 bases separated the two germline ends. Germline lookup yields CDR1 MNHEY and CDR2 SMNVEV (reference sequence). CDR3 protein: CASSLTTNSYEQYF. The CDR3 nucleotides read TGTGCCAGCAGTTTGACTACCAACTCCTACGAGCAGTACTTC.

This clone was counted many times. The sample contains more than one DNA sequence encoding this CDR3. The rearrangement uses TRBV28 and TRBJ1-2; D call uncertain. The V end lost 7 bases, the J end lost 4 bases, and 13 bases lay between the germline ends. The CDR3 spans 13 residues. Germline CDR1 reads MDHEN; CDR2 reads SYDVKM. The CDR3 protein is CASTPTFSYGYTF. For the CDR3, the DNA is TGTGCCAGCACCCCCACGTTCTCCTATGGCTACACCTTC.

The chain is built from TRBV4-1 and TRBJ1-4; tentative D call: TRBD1 (5 bases). The CDR3 totals 16 residues. The germline V gene has CDR1 MGHRA and CDR2 YSYEKL. The V end was cut by 1 base, the J end by 8 bases, with 17 bases between. The chain's CDR3 is CASSQGMGPIVEKLFF. DNA for the CDR3: TGCGCCAGCAGCCAAGGTATGGGGCCAATAGTAGAAAAACTGTTTTTT.

The rearrangement uses TRBV5-5 and TRBJ1-3; D uncertain. This CDR3 spans 13 amino acids. The germline V gene encodes CDR1 SGHKS and CDR2 YYEKEE (reference sequence). The V gene lost 9 bases and the J gene lost 0 bases, with 10 bases spanning the gap. The CDR3 region is CAIRSVSGNTIYF. CDR3 in DNA: TGTGCCATCCGCTCGGTCTCTGGAAACACCATATATTTT.

Here the CDR3 DNA reads TGCAGTGCTAGGGAGGACAGGGACTACGAGCAGTACTTC. Encoded protein: CSAREDRDYEQYF. The V gene is TRBV20-1, the J gene TRBJ2-7; TRBD1 matches 8 bases. V lost 3 bases, J lost 3 bases, and 4 bases stayed unmatched. CDR1 is DFQATT, CDR2 SNEGSKA, per germline (reference sequence). CDR3 length: 13 residues.

In this sample, this clone turned up many times. The V call is TRBV4-3, the J call TRBJ2-3, with a weak D call TRBD2 (6 bases). CDR1 is LGHNA and CDR2 is YSLEER in the germline V gene. The CDR3 covers 16 residues. Trimming removed 4 bases from V and 2 bases from J, with 16 bases in between. The CDR3 loop reads CASSLNAGTFTDTQYF. The CDR3 DNA reads as TGCGCCAGCAGCCTAAACGCGGGAACTTTCACAGATACGCAGTATTTT.

V is TRBV7-3 and J is TRBJ2-1, with TRBD2 matching over 8 bases. V was clipped by 1 base and J by 3 bases; unmatched bases: 5. The CDR3 spans 16 residues. The germline CDR1 and CDR2 sequences are SGHTA and FQGTGA. The DNA for the CDR3 is TGTGCCAGCAGCTTAATGGGACTAGGATTCTACAATGAGCAGTTCTTC. Protein product: CASSLMGLGFYNEQFF.

This clone came up many times. The chain couples TRBV10-3 to TRBJ2-3; TRBD2 matches 10 bases. Germline assignment: CDR1 ENHRY and CDR2 SYGVKD. V shed 5 bases, J shed 0 bases, and the junction held 8 bases outside the gene matches. This CDR3 spans 17 amino acids. DNA of the CDR3: TGTGCCATCAGTCTAGCGGGAGAGTCCGCTAGCACAGATACGCAGTATTTT. Amino acids: CAISLAGESASTDTQYF.